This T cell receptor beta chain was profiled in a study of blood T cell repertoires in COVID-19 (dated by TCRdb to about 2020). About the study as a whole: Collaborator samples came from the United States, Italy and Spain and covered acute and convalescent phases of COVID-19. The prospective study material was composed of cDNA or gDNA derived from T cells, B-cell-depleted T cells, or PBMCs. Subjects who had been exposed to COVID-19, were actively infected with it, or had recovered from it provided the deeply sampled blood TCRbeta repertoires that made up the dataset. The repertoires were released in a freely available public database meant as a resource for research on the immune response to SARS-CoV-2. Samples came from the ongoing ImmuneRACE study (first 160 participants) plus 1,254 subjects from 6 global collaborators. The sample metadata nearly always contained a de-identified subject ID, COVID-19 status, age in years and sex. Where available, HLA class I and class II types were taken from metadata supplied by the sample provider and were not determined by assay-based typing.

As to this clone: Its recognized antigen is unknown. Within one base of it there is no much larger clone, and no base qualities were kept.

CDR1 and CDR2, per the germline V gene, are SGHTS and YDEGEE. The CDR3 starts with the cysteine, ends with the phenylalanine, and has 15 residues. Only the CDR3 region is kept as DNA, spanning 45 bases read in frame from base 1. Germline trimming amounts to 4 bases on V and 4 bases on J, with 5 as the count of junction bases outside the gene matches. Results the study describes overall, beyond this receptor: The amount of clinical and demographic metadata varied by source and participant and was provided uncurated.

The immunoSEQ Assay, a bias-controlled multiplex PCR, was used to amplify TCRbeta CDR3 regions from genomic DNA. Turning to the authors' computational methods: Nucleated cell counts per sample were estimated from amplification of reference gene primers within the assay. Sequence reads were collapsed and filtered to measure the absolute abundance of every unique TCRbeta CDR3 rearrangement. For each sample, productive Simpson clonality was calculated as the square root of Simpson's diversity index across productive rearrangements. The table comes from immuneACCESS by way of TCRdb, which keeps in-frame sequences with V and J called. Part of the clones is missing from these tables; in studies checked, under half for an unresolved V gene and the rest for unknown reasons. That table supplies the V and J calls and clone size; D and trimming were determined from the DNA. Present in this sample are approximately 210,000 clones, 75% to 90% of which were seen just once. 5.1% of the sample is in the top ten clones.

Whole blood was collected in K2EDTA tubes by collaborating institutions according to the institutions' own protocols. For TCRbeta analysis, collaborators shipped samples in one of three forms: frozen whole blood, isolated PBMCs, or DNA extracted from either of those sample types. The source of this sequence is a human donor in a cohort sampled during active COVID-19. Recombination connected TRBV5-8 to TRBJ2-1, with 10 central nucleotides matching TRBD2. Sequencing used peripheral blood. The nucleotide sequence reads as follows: TGTGCCAGCAGCCTGTGGACTAGCGGTTACAATGAGCAGTTCTTC. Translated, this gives CASSLWTSGYNEQFF.